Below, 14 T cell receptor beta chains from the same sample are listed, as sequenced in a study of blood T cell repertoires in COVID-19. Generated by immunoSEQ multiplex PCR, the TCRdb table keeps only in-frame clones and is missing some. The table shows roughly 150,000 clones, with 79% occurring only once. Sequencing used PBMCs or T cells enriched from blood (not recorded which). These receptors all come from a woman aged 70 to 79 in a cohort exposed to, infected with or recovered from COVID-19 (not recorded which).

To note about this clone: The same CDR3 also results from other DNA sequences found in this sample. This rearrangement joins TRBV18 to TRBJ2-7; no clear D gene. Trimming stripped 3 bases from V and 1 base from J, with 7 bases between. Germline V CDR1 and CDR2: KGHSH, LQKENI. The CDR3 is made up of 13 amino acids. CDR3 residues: CASSPGSSYEQYF. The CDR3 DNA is TGTGCCAGCTCACCGGGCAGTTCCTACGAGCAGTACTTC. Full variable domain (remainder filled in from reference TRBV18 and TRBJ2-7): NAGVMQNPRHLVRRRGQEARLRCSPMKGHSHVYWYRQLPEEGLKFMVYLQKENIIDESGMPKERFSAEFPKEGPSILRIQQVVRGDSAAYFCASSPGSSYEQYFGPGTRLTVT.

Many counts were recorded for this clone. The CDR3 nucleotides read TGTGCCAGCAGTAGCGAGTCTAGGTCCGGGGAGCTGTTTTTT. This translates into CASSSESRSGELFF. The chain joins TRBV6-5 to TRBJ2-2; D remains unclear. The CDR3 contains 14 residues. V shed 5 bases and J shed 6 bases, with 13 bases lying between them. The germline V gene encodes CDR1 MNHEY and CDR2 SVGAGI.

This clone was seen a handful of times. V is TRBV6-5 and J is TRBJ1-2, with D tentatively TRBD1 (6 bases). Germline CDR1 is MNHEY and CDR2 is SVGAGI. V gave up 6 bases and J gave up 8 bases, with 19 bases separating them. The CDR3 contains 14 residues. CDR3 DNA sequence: TGTGCCAGCAGAATAGGACAGCCCGGGGAGGGCTACACCTTC. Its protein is CASRIGQPGEGYTF.

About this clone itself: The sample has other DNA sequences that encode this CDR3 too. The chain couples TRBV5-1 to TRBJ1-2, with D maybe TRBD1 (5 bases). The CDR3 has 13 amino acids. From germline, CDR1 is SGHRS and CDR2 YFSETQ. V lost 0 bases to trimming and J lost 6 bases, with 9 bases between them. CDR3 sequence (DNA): TGCGCCAGCAGCTTGGGGCAGGGCGATGGCTACACCTTC. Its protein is CASSLGQGDGYTF.

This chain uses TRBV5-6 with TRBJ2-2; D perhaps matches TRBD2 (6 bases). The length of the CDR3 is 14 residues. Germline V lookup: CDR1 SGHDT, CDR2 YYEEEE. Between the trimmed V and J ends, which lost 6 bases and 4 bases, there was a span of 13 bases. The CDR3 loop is CASTLLASTGELFF. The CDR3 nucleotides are TGTGCCAGCACCCTACTAGCAAGCACCGGGGAGCTGTTTTTT.

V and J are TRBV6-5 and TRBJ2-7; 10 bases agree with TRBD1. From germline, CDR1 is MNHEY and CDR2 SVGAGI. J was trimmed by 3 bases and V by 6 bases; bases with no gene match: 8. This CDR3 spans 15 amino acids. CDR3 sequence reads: CASRTGGRWDYEQYF. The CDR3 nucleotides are TGTGCCAGCAGGACAGGGGGCAGGTGGGACTACGAGCAGTACTTC.

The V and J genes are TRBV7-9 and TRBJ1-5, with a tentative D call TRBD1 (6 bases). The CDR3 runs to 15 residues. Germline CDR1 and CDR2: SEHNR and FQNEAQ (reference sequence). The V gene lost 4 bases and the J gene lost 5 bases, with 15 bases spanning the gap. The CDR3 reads CASSSNRRGDQPQHF. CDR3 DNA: TGTGCCAGCAGCTCCAACCGCAGGGGCGATCAGCCCCAGCATTTT.

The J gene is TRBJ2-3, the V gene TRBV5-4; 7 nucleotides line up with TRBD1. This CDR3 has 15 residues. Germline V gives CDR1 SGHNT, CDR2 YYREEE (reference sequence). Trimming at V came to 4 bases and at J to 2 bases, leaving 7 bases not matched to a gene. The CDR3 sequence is CASSVPGTDTDTQYF. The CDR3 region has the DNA TGTGCCAGCAGCGTACCCGGGACAGACACAGATACGCAGTATTTT.

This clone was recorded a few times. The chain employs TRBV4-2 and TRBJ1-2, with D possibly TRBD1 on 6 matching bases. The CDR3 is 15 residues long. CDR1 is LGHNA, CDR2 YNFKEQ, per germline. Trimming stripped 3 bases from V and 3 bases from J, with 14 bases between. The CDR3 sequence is CASSHQSDSHYGYTF. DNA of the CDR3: TGTGCCAGCAGCCACCAATCGGACAGTCACTATGGCTACACCTTC.

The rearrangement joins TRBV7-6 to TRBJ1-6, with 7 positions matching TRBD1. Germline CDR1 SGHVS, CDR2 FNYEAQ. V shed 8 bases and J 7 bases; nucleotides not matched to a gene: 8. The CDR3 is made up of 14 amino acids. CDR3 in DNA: TGTGCCAGCTCCCCGGGACAGCTAAATTCACCCCTCCACTTT. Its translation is CASSPGQLNSPLHF.

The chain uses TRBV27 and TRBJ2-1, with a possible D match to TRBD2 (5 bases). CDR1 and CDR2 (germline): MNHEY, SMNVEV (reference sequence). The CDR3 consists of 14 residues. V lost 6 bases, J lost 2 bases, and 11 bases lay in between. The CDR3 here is CASRALAPYNEQFF. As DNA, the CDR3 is TGTGCCAGCAGGGCCCTAGCCCCCTACAATGAGCAGTTCTTC.

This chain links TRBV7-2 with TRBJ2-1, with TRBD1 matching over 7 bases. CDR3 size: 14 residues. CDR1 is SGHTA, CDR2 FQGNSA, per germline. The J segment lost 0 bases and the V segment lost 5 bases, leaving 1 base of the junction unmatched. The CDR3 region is CASSRQGSYNEQFF. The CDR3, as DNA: TGTGCCAGCAGCAGACAGGGCTCCTACAATGAGCAGTTCTTC.

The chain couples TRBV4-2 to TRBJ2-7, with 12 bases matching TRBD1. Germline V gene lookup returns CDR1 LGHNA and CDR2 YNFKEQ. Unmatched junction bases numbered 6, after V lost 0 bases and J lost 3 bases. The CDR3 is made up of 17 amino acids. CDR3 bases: TGTGCCAGCAGCCAAGATAAGGGGACAGGGGGCAACTACGAGCAGTACTTC. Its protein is CASSQDKGTGGNYEQYF.

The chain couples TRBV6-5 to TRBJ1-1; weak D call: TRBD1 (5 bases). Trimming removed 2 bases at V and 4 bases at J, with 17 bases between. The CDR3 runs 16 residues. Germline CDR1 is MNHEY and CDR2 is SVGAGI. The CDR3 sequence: CASSYAPVRGGTEAFF. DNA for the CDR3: TGTGCCAGCAGTTACGCCCCAGTGAGGGGAGGCACTGAAGCTTTCTTT.